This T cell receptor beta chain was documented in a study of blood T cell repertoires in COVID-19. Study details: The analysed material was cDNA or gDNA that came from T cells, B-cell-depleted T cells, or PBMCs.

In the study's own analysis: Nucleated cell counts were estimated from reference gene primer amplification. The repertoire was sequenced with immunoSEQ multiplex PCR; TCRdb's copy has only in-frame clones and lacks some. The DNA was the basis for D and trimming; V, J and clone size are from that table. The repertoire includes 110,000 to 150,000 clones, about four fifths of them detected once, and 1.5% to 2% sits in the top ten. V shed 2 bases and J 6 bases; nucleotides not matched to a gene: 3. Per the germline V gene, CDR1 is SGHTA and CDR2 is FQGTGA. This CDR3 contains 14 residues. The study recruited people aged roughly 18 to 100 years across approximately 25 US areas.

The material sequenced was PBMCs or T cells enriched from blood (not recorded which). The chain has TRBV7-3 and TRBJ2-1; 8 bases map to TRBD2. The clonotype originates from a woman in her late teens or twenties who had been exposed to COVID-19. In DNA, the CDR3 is TGTGCCAGCAGCTTAGGCGGACTAGCCAATGAGCAGTTCTTC. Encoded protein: CASSLGGLANEQFF.